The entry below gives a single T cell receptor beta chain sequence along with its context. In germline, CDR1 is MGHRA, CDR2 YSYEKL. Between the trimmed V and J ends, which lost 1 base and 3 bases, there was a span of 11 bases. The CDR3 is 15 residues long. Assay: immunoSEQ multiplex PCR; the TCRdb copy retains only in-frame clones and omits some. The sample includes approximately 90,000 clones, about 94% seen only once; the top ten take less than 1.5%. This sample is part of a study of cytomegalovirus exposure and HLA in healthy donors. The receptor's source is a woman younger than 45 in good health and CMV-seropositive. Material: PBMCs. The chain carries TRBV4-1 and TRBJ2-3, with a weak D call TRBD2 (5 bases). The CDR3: CASSQAGMRTDTQYF. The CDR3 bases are TGCGCCAGCAGCCAAGCCGGGATGAGGACAGATACGCAGTATTTT.